The 2 T cell receptor beta chains below all came from one sample that was sequenced in a study of cytomegalovirus exposure and HLA in healthy donors. 60 Vbeta and 13 Jbeta primers were used in PCR. Clones were sequenced by immunoSEQ multiplex PCR, and TCRdb holds only the in-frame ones, with some missing. The sample lists some 130,000 clones, around three quarters seen once, with 4.2% in the top ten. The specimen sequenced was PBMCs. The receptors shown here come from a male donor in good health and CMV-seropositive.

The chain links TRBV7-2 to TRBJ2-7; D remains unclear. Germline CDR1 reads SGHTA; CDR2 reads FQGNSA. The ends were cut back, 0 bases at V and 2 bases at J, with 11 bases in the middle. CDR3 length: 15 amino acids. The CDR3 loop reads CASSLAGSVPYEQYF. CDR3 nucleotide sequence: TGTGCCAGCAGCTTAGCGGGCAGTGTTCCCTACGAGCAGTACTTC.

The chain has TRBV19 and TRBJ1-6, with D tentatively TRBD1 (5 bases). V was shortened by 5 bases and J by 0 bases, with 11 bases between the two germline ends. Germline loops: CDR1 LNHDA, CDR2 SQIVND (reference sequence). CDR3 length: 16 amino acids. CDR3 DNA: TGTGCCAGTAGTCGGGACTTGCGCTCCTATAATTCACCCCTCCACTTT. Protein: CASSRDLRSYNSPLHF.